The next 28 T cell receptor beta chains were all read from a single sample in a study of T cells after yellow fever vaccination. TCRdb itself ran the 5' RACE reads through MiXCR, one entry per CDR3 protein. This sample has nearly 300,000 distinct CDR3 sequences, with 7.5% to 9.5% found just once. The starting material was CD4+ T cells sorted from PBMCs, obtained 5 days after the yellow fever booster vaccination. The source of these receptors is a man younger than 30 who received the YFV17D yellow fever vaccine.

In this sample, this clonotype turned up a few times. This chain joins TRBV7-2 and TRBJ2-1; unclear D gene. The CDR3 has 12 amino acids. Trimming took off 5 bases at V and 7 bases at J, with 9 bases between the two ends. Germline V gene lookup returns CDR1 SGHTA and CDR2 FQGNSA. The DNA of the CDR3 is TGTGCCAGCAGCCGTCTGGGAAATGAGCAGTTCTTC. Amino acids: CASSRLGNEQFF. Using reference TRBV7-2 and TRBJ2-1 for the parts outside the CDR3, the full variable domain is GAGVSQSPSNKVTEKGKDVELRCDPISGHTALYWYRQSLGQGLEFLIYFQGNSAPDKSGLPSDRFSAERTGGSVSTLTIQRTQQEDSAVYLCASSRLGNEQFFGPGTRLTVL.

This clonotype was recorded at least ten times. V and J are TRBV5-1 and TRBJ1-5; D gene unclear. Germline CDR1 and CDR2: SGHRS and YFSETQ. The CDR3 has 13 amino acids. The ends were cut back, 1 base at V and 4 bases at J, with 6 bases in the middle. Written as DNA, the CDR3 is TGCGCCAGCAGCTTGACACAGAATCAGCCCCAGCATTTT. Protein: CASSLTQNQPQHF.

This clonotype came up many times. The chain combines TRBV5-1 with TRBJ2-1; 7 nucleotides align to TRBD1. Germline values: CDR1 SGHRS, CDR2 YFSETQ. The junction had 6 bases not matched to a gene; V was cut back by 4 bases and J by 2 bases. CDR3 size: 15 residues. The CDR3 region is CASSNRGSPYNEQFF. The CDR3 DNA follows: TGCGCCAGCAGCAACAGGGGTAGCCCCTACAATGAGCAGTTCTTC.

This sequence joins TRBV6-6 and TRBJ2-2; D is unresolved. There are 14 residues in the CDR3. V gave up 6 bases and J gave up 5 bases, with 13 bases separating them. CDR1 MNHNY and CDR2 SVGAGI come from the germline V gene (reference sequence). CDR3 sequence reads: CASSGRMKTGELFF. The DNA of the CDR3 is TGTGCCAGCAGCGGACGGATGAAGACCGGGGAGCTGTTTTTT.

The V gene is TRBV5-1, the J gene TRBJ1-1; D is uncertain. Germline V gene data show CDR1 as SGHRS and CDR2 as YFSETQ. V was trimmed by 5 bases and J by 0 bases, leaving 8 bases between them. CDR3 length equals 13 residues. DNA of the CDR3: TGCGCCAGCAGTCCTTTCATGAACACTGAAGCTTTCTTT. Translating gives CASSPFMNTEAFF. Combining the CDR3 with reference TRBV5-1 and TRBJ1-1 gives the whole variable domain KAGVTQTPRYLIKTRGQQVTLSCSPISGHRSVSWYQQTPGQGLQFLFEYFSETQRNKGNFPGRFSGRQFSNSRSEMNVSTLELGDSALYLCASSPFMNTEAFFGQGTRLTVV.

The chain is built from TRBV7-9 and TRBJ2-3, with D unclear. Deletions cut 7 bases from V and 2 bases from J, with 16 bases between. The CDR3 contains 15 residues. Germline V gene sequence: CDR1 SEHNR, CDR2 FQNEAQ (reference sequence). CDR3 sequence: CASMPYRASTDTQYF. CDR3 nucleotide sequence: TGTGCCAGCATGCCTTATAGGGCCTCCACAGATACGCAGTATTTT.

This chain joins TRBV27 and TRBJ2-5, with D perhaps TRBD2 (5 bases). The V end lost 5 bases, the J end lost 5 bases, and 12 bases lay between the germline ends. The CDR3 is made up of 13 amino acids. Germline V CDR1 and CDR2: MNHEY, SMNVEV (reference sequence). The CDR3 sequence is CASSARGRETQYF. The CDR3, as DNA: TGTGCCAGCAGTGCCCGGGGTCGGGAGACCCAGTACTTC.

Only a few counts were recorded for this clonotype. The V call is TRBV6-2 or TRBV6-3, the J call TRBJ2-4, with D uncertain. Germline CDR1 is MNHEY and CDR2 is SVGEGT. This CDR3 contains 12 residues. With 7 bases removed from V and 9 bases from J, the gap between germline ends came to 13 bases. The CDR3 DNA follows: TGTGCCAGCAATGGGCCCTCGGGCATTCAGTACTTC. The encoded protein is CASNGPSGIQYF.

This clonotype was found a few times. The CDR3 DNA sequence: TGTGCCAGCAGCTTATCGGACAGGCTACGAGGTGGAAACACCATATATTTT. It translates to CASSLSDRLRGGNTIYF. This chain joins TRBV7-6 and TRBJ1-3, with TRBD1 identical over 7 bases. Germline assignment: CDR1 SGHVS and CDR2 FNYEAQ. J lost 3 bases, V lost 2 bases, and 10 bases had no gene match. The CDR3 is 17 residues long.

The gene calls are TRBV4-3 and TRBJ2-5, with TRBD1 identical over 8 bases. The CDR3 covers 15 residues. Germline trimming cut 0 bases from V and 5 bases from J; bases unmatched to any gene: 5. From germline, CDR1 is LGHNA and CDR2 YSLEER. CDR3 DNA sequence: TGCGCCAGCAGCCAAGACAGGGGGCGCCGTGAGACCCAGTACTTC. Protein product: CASSQDRGRRETQYF.

The V and J genes are TRBV6-2 or TRBV6-3 and TRBJ1-2; TRBD1 matches at 7 bases. This CDR3 region has 13 residues. Germline values: CDR1 MNHEY, CDR2 SVGEGT. V was clipped by 6 bases and J by 7 bases; unmatched bases: 8. CDR3 sequence reads: CASRQQGSSGYTF. Written as DNA, the CDR3 is TGTGCCAGCAGACAACAGGGGAGTAGTGGCTACACCTTC.

This clonotype has only a few counts. The V and J genes are TRBV7-2 and TRBJ1-2; D gene unclear. This CDR3 contains 15 residues. CDR1 and CDR2 (germline): SGHTA, FQGNSA. The V end was cut by 5 bases, the J end by 2 bases, with 15 bases between. CDR3 sequence (DNA): TGTGCCAGCAGCCCCCGTTTGGCGGCCAACTATGGCTACACCTTC. Its protein product is CASSPRLAANYGYTF. The whole variable domain, remainder taken from reference TRBV7-2 and TRBJ1-2, is GAGVSQSPSNKVTEKGKDVELRCDPISGHTALYWYRQSLGQGLEFLIYFQGNSAPDKSGLPSDRFSAERTGGSVSTLTIQRTQQEDSAVYLCASSPRLAANYGYTFGSGTRLTVV.

This clonotype was seen a handful of times. The genes are TRBV19 and TRBJ2-3, with TRBD1 matching over 8 bases. CDR1 and CDR2 (germline): LNHDA, SQIVND (reference sequence). The CDR3 contains 15 residues. V lost 3 bases, J lost 5 bases, and 7 bases stayed unmatched. The chain's CDR3 is CASSIRQGQGDTQYF. Written as DNA, the CDR3 is TGTGCCAGTAGTATCCGACAGGGGCAAGGAGATACGCAGTATTTT.

This clonotype was counted only a few times. The CDR3 protein is CASSLLGAKNIQYF. The CDR3 nucleotides are TGTGCCAGCAGCTTATTGGGGGCTAAAAACATTCAGTACTTC. The V call is TRBV7-9, the J call TRBJ2-4; D is perhaps TRBD1 (6 bases). The CDR3 consists of 14 residues. Trimming stripped 2 bases from V and 4 bases from J, with 9 bases between. CDR1 is SEHNR and CDR2 is FQNEAQ in the germline V gene (reference sequence).

In the case of this clonotype: A much more abundant neighbour one base away suggests this may be a read error. This chain uses TRBV5-1 with TRBJ2-1; D may be TRBD2 (6 bases). Germline assignment: CDR1 SGHRS and CDR2 YFSETQ. The CDR3 extends over 14 amino acids. This CDR3 is CASSLGDSYTEQFF. The CDR3 nucleotides are TGCGCCAGCAGCTTGGGGGACTCCTACACTGAGCAGTTCTTC.

The genes are TRBV4-2 and TRBJ1-6; D is ambiguous. V shed 4 bases and J shed 7 bases, with 14 bases lying between them. CDR1 and CDR2 from the germline V gene are LGHNA and YNFKEQ. The CDR3 has 15 amino acids. The CDR3 sequence is CASSLLGGSNSPLHF. The CDR3 DNA reads TGTGCCAGCAGCCTCTTGGGAGGGAGCAATTCACCCCTCCACTTT.

This chain joins TRBV11-1 and TRBJ1-1; perhaps TRBD1 as D (5 bases). CDR3 length equals 12 residues. CDR1 is SGHAT, CDR2 FQDESV, per germline (reference sequence). V was trimmed by 7 bases and J by 10 bases, leaving 16 bases between them. CDR3 amino acids: CASKRQGDRAFF. CDR3 in DNA: TGTGCCAGCAAACGACAAGGAGACAGAGCTTTCTTT.

CDR3: CASSRNGAGRETQYF. CDR3 bases: TGTGCCAGCAGCCGAAACGGGGCAGGGAGGGAGACCCAGTACTTC. The rearrangement uses TRBV3-1 and TRBJ2-5, with D perhaps TRBD2 (6 bases). This CDR3 has 15 amino acids. The ends were cut back, 4 bases at V and 5 bases at J, with 17 bases in the middle. Germline V gives CDR1 LGHDT, CDR2 YNNKEL (reference sequence).

This clonotype occurred a few times. V and J are TRBV27 and TRBJ2-3, with D perhaps being TRBD1 or TRBD2 (5 bases each). V shed 3 bases and J shed 7 bases, with 14 bases lying between them. The CDR3 has 14 residues. Per germline, CDR1 MNHEY and CDR2 SMNVEV (reference sequence). CDR3 DNA sequence: TGTGCCAGCAGTTTTTGGCAGGGAGTGAATACGCAGTATTTT. Its translation: CASSFWQGVNTQYF.

CDR3: CSAPDGWGTEAFF. The CDR3 nucleotides read TGCAGTGCTCCCGATGGCTGGGGCACTGAAGCTTTCTTT. The chain uses TRBV20-1 and TRBJ1-1; D ambiguous. V was trimmed by 5 bases and J by 4 bases, leaving 14 bases between them. The germline CDR1 and CDR2 sequences are DFQATT and SNEGSKA (reference sequence). This CDR3 is 13 amino acids long.

There are many counts of this clonotype. The V call is TRBV18, the J call TRBJ2-7; 9 bases are shared with TRBD1. The CDR3 is 14 residues long. Per germline, CDR1 KGHSH and CDR2 LQKENI. V was clipped by 6 bases and J by 6 bases; unmatched bases: 9. The DNA of the CDR3 is TGTGCCAGCTCTCCTAGGACAGGGGTAAGCGAGCAGTACGTC. This gives the protein CASSPRTGVSEQYV.

Ten or more counts support this clonotype. V is TRBV5-1 and J is TRBJ2-5; the D gene could be TRBD1 or TRBD2 (5 bases each). Trimming removed 5 bases at V and 2 bases at J, with 13 bases between. This CDR3 is 14 amino acids long. Germline V gene data show CDR1 as SGHRS and CDR2 as YFSETQ. The CDR3 loop reads CASRSGTEQETQYF. CDR3 DNA sequence: TGCGCCAGCAGATCCGGGACGGAACAAGAGACCCAGTACTTC.

This sequence joins TRBV30 and TRBJ1-1; D is ambiguous. Looked up from germline, CDR1 is GTSNPN and CDR2 is SVGIG (reference sequence). V was trimmed by 2 bases and J by 5 bases, leaving 12 bases between them. The CDR3 totals 13 residues. CDR3 sequence reads: CAWSRAPGTEAFF. As DNA, the CDR3 is TGTGCCTGGAGTAGGGCCCCGGGGACTGAAGCTTTCTTT.

The chain recombines TRBV6-5 with TRBJ2-7, with D possibly matching TRBD1 (5 bases). The V end lost 2 bases, the J end lost 6 bases, and 17 bases lay between the germline ends. This CDR3 region has 15 residues. CDR1 is MNHEY, CDR2 SVGAGI, per germline. The CDR3 region is CASSYPRVWRVEQYV. The CDR3 bases are TGTGCCAGCAGTTACCCCAGGGTCTGGCGAGTCGAGCAGTACGTC.

The chain recombines TRBV4-2 with TRBJ1-2; 8 bases agree with TRBD1. Trimming at V came to 1 base and at J to 2 bases, leaving 6 bases not matched to a gene. The CDR3 has 16 amino acids. The germline CDR1 and CDR2 sequences are LGHNA and YNFKEQ. Here the CDR3 DNA reads TGTGCCAGCAGCCAAGCGGGGTCAGGGGGCAACTATGGCTACACCTTC. Translation gives CASSQAGSGGNYGYTF.

This clonotype occurred a few times. The chain has TRBV20-1 and TRBJ1-5, with 10 bases that match TRBD1. The V segment lost 2 bases and the J segment 2 bases; nucleotides outside the gene matches: 6. Germline CDR1 reads DFQATT; CDR2 reads SNEGSKA (reference sequence). The CDR3 contains 16 residues. CDR3 DNA: TGCAGTGCTAGACAGACCGGGACAGGGGGCAATCAGCCCCAGCATTTT. Translation gives CSARQTGTGGNQPQHF.

This clonotype appeared a few times. This rearrangement joins TRBV18 to TRBJ2-7; TRBD2 matches 14 bases. Germline V gene data show CDR1 as KGHSH and CDR2 as LQKENI. The J segment lost 3 bases and the V segment lost 2 bases, leaving 0 bases of the junction unmatched. The CDR3 is 15 amino acids. Here the CDR3 DNA reads TGTGCCAGCTCACCAGGGACTAGCGGGGGCTACGAGCAGTACTTC. Protein: CASSPGTSGGYEQYF.

This sequence joins TRBV12-3 or TRBV12-4 and TRBJ2-1; 8 positions match TRBD2. V gave up 6 bases and J gave up 0 bases; unmatched junction bases: 16. The CDR3 is 19 residues long. The CDR3 coding sequence is TGTGCCAGCAGCCCCCTCTTCGCGGGGGGACCAAGCTCCTACAATGAGCAGTTCTTC. Its protein is CASSPLFAGGPSSYNEQFF.